The clone carrying this TCR beta chain was counted between two and nine times. Its specificity is unknown. This record belongs to a study of beta chain features in type 1 diabetes. A sort by CD45RO/CCR7/CD25/CD127/CD95/CD27 yielded CD4+ naive, central memory, regulatory and stem cell-like memory cells. Each sorted population was over 95% pure. General study results and limits: Among patients with Type 1 diabetes, TCRB CDR3s were moderately but significantly shorter in every one of the four CD4+ subsets. In comparison with healthy donors, patients had naive, central memory and Treg TCRB repertoires that appeared more similar.

Investigators reverse transcribed all isolated RNA, so they sequenced expressed TCRB transcripts. Only in-frame clones appear in the TCRdb table, and some are missing; sequencing was by immunoSEQ multiplex PCR. The sample lists about 340,000 clones, roughly 8.8% occurring once. Per germline, CDR1 SGHDT and CDR2 YYEEEE. The CDR3 runs 16 residues. V was cut by 1 base and J by 0 bases, with 12 bases left in between. The sequencing sample was made of central memory CD4+ T cells from blood. The sequence came from a man aged 25 to 40 with type 1 diabetes. This rearrangement joins TRBV5-6 to TRBJ2-3; D possibly corresponds to TRBD2 (6 bases). CDR3 nucleotides: TGTGCCAGCAGCTTGCTAGCGAACCCTAGCACAGATACGCAGTATTTT. Its translation is CASSLLANPSTDTQYF.